This record covers a single TCR beta chain. This sample is drawn from a study of blood T cell repertoires in COVID-19. Study at large: Spain, Italy and the United States supplied samples that represented acute and convalescent COVID-19.

The V and J ends lost 5 bases and 1 base, in that order; junction bases with no gene match: 9. Germline assignment: CDR1 ENHRY and CDR2 SYGVKD. The CDR3 consists of 16 residues. Seattle researchers signed up patients amid active infection and tracked them longitudinally. Clones were sequenced by immunoSEQ multiplex PCR, and TCRdb holds only the in-frame ones, with some missing. The table lists 350,000 to 400,000 clones, more than 80% of them singletons, with around 3% in the top ten. The gene calls are TRBV10-3 and TRBJ2-7, with 9 positions matching TRBD1. The TCR sequence derives from a woman in her 30s with COVID-19, enrolled during active disease. Material: peripheral blood. CDR3 sequence: CAISQLQGARSYEQYF. The CDR3 DNA reads TGTGCCATCAGTCAATTACAGGGGGCAAGGTCCTACGAGCAGTACTTC.